This T cell receptor (beta chain) was captured in a study of tumor and adjacent non-tumor tissue in lung cancer. About the research overall: There were approximately twelve adenocarcinoma, 2 squamous cell carcinoma and 1 small cell lung cancer cases.

Three rounds of nested PCR, following a modified ARM-PCR protocol, produced the TCRbeta library. From the multiplex PCR reads, TCRdb called clonotypes with MiXCR, one entry per CDR3 protein. The table includes approximately 120,000 distinct CDR3 sequences, 60% to 70% detected once. The CDR3 consists of 13 residues. In germline, CDR1 is SGHDN, CDR2 FVKESK. Trimming shortened V by 7 bases and J by 6 bases, and 15 bases separated the two germline ends. The template was RNA from unsorted bulk tissue. Distant lung tissue was collected more than 3 cm away from the tumor edge. The TCR sequence derives from a man aged 55 to 70 with non-small cell lung cancer. The J gene is TRBJ1-2, the V gene TRBV14, with D perhaps TRBD1 (6 bases). Material: distant non-tumor lung tissue. The CDR3 loop reads CASTSRGGDGYTF. CDR3 coding DNA: TGTGCCAGCACGTCCCGGGGGGGCGATGGCTACACCTTC.